A single sample gave rise to the 23 T cell receptor beta chains below, sequenced in a study of blood T cell repertoires in COVID-19 (dated by TCRdb to about 2020). Library preparation used the immunoSEQ multiplex PCR assay. As stored in TCRdb, this immuneACCESS dataset retains in-frame rearrangements with V and J assigned. A fraction of the clones does not appear; measured against another copy, unresolved V genes explain less than half of the discrepancy, and the remainder lacks a known reason. The sample yields fewer than 250,000 clones; approximately 82% were counted once. Approximately 1.9% of the sample comes from the top ten. The sequenced sample consisted of peripheral blood. These TCRs come from a woman of 80 years or more with acute or convalescent COVID-19.

The chain has TRBV4-1 and TRBJ2-1, with D perhaps matching TRBD1 (5 bases). Per the germline V gene, CDR1 is MGHRA and CDR2 is YSYEKL. V was cut by 3 bases and J by 7 bases, with 25 bases left in between. CDR3 length equals 18 residues. The CDR3 loop is CASSHFEAGIGARNEQFF. In DNA, the CDR3 is TGCGCCAGCAGCCACTTCGAGGCAGGGATAGGGGCGAGAAATGAGCAGTTCTTC.

The chain carries TRBV18 and TRBJ1-1; 10 bases line up with TRBD1. The junction had 6 bases not matched to a gene; V was cut back by 5 bases and J by 3 bases. This CDR3 has 15 amino acids. Germline V CDR1 and CDR2: KGHSH, LQKENI. The CDR3 nucleotides read TGTGCCAGCTCATATAGGACAGGGGGGGACACTGAAGCTTTCTTT. Translation: CASSYRTGGDTEAFF.

V usage is TRBV6-5 and J usage is TRBJ2-7, with 8 bases fitting TRBD1. CDR1 and CDR2 from the germline V gene are MNHEY and SVGAGI. There are 15 residues in the CDR3. V lost 2 bases to trimming and J lost 1 base; unmatched junction nucleotides: 4. The CDR3 region has the DNA TGTGCCAGCAGTTACGGGTGGACAGGGTCCTACGAGCAGTACTTC. Protein: CASSYGWTGSYEQYF.

V usage is TRBV6-2 or TRBV6-3 and J usage is TRBJ1-1, with TRBD1 as a possible D gene (5 bases). V was pared by 0 bases and J by 4 bases, with 9 bases between. This CDR3 comprises 14 residues. The germline V gene encodes CDR1 MNHEY and CDR2 SVGEGT. The CDR3 is CASSYSGGSTEAFF. The CDR3 DNA follows: TGTGCCAGCAGTTACTCCGGGGGGAGCACTGAAGCTTTCTTT.

The J gene is TRBJ2-1, the V gene TRBV19, with TRBD2 identical over 10 bases. Unmatched junction bases numbered 6, after V lost 4 bases and J lost 0 bases. Germline CDR1 is LNHDA and CDR2 is SQIVND (reference sequence). The CDR3 is made up of 17 amino acids. The CDR3 coding sequence is TGTGCCAGTAGTACCCCGCGACTAGCGGGCTCCTACAATGAGCAGTTCTTC. It translates to CASSTPRLAGSYNEQFF.

The rearrangement uses TRBV2 and TRBJ1-6; tentative D call: TRBD1 (5 bases). This CDR3 contains 17 residues. V lost 9 bases, J lost 1 base, and 19 bases lay in between. Germline CDR1 and CDR2: SNHLY and FYNNEI. CDR3 sequence: CASFYGRVKSYNSPLHF. DNA of the CDR3: TGTGCCAGTTTCTACGGCAGGGTAAAGTCCTATAATTCACCCCTCCACTTT.

Comment on this clone: This CDR3 is also generated by other DNA sequences in the sample. The genes are TRBV6-2 or TRBV6-3 and TRBJ2-3; 13 nucleotides match TRBD2. The germline gives CDR1 MNHEY, CDR2 SVGEGT. Trimming took 2 bases from V and 0 from J; bases not matched to a gene: 5. The CDR3 sequence is 18 residues long. The CDR3 sequence: CASSYGTSGRASTDTQYF. CDR3 in DNA: TGTGCCAGCAGTTACGGTACTAGCGGGAGGGCCAGCACAGATACGCAGTATTTT.

The chain uses TRBV9 and TRBJ2-5; TRBD2 agrees at 10 bases. CDR3 length equals 16 residues. The trim removed 4 bases at V and 0 bases at J, leaving 6 bases unmatched. In germline, CDR1 is SGDLS, CDR2 YYNGEE. CDR3 DNA: TGTGCCAGCAGCCCCTTCGGGACTAGCGACCAAGAGACCCAGTACTTC. This sequence encodes CASSPFGTSDQETQYF.

This chain links TRBV28 with TRBJ2-4, with D tentatively TRBD1 (5 bases). CDR1 MDHEN and CDR2 SYDVKM come from the germline V gene. V lost 1 base and J lost 8, with 15 bases in between. There are 15 residues in the CDR3. CDR3 sequence: CASSLLVGAADIQYF. The CDR3 DNA follows: TGTGCCAGCAGTTTATTAGTTGGGGCCGCAGACATTCAGTACTTC.

The V and J genes are TRBV5-4 and TRBJ2-1, with D possibly matching TRBD2 (5 bases). Trimming left V 0 bases short and J 7 bases short, with 11 bases between. Per germline, CDR1 SGHNT and CDR2 YYREEE (reference sequence). There are 14 residues in the CDR3. The chain's CDR3 is CASSLVRDGNEQFF. In DNA form, the CDR3 reads TGTGCCAGCAGCTTGGTGAGGGATGGGAATGAGCAGTTCTTC.

This chain links TRBV19 with TRBJ1-3; the match to TRBD1 covers 11 bases. CDR3 length: 15 amino acids. Trimming took 10 bases from V and 0 from J; bases not matched to a gene: 5. CDR1 is LNHDA, CDR2 SQIVND, per germline (reference sequence). The CDR3 region is CATQGQGGSGNTIYF. Here the CDR3 DNA reads TGTGCCACCCAGGGACAGGGGGGCTCTGGAAACACCATATATTTT.

This chain links TRBV6-2 or TRBV6-3 with TRBJ2-7; TRBD1 might be the D (6 bases). The germline CDR1 and CDR2 sequences are MNHEY and SVGEGT. V shed 5 bases and J shed 6 bases, with 20 bases lying between them. The CDR3 runs 15 residues. The CDR3 here is CASSRTEIGRVEQYF. DNA for the CDR3: TGTGCCAGCAGTAGGACAGAAATAGGCAGAGTCGAGCAGTACTTC.

The chain uses TRBV7-6 and TRBJ1-3, with D possibly TRBD1 on 5 matching bases. The CDR3 is 16 amino acids. The V gene lost 2 bases and the J gene lost 2 bases, with 13 bases spanning the gap. Germline V lookup: CDR1 SGHVS, CDR2 FNYEAQ. CDR3 sequence reads: CASSLNQGITGNTIYF. The CDR3 DNA reads as TGTGCCAGCAGCTTAAACCAGGGTATCACTGGAAACACCATATATTTT.

The chain links TRBV5-1 to TRBJ1-2, with no clear D. The CDR3 loop spans 15 amino acids. The V end was cut by 0 bases, the J end by 4 bases, with 13 bases between. Germline CDR1 is SGHRS and CDR2 is YFSETQ. In DNA, the CDR3 is TGCGCCAGCAGCTTGGACGGCGGCCACGGCTATGGCTACACCTTC. It translates to CASSLDGGHGYGYTF.

The chain combines TRBV25-1 with TRBJ1-4, with 9 bases that match TRBD1. Trimming cost V 2 bases and J 3 bases; bases outside gene matches: 1. The CDR3 is 15 amino acids. CDR1 is MGHDK and CDR2 is SYGVNS in the germline V gene. CDR3 residues: CASSETGGSNEKLFF. CDR3 bases: TGTGCCAGCAGTGAAACAGGGGGCTCTAATGAAAAACTGTTTTTT.

In nucleotides, the CDR3 is TGTGCCATCAAAGGCCAGGAGGGTTTCGGTTCACCCCTCCACTTT. As protein: CAIKGQEGFGSPLHF. The V and J genes are TRBV10-3 and TRBJ1-6, with D hard to call. The CDR3 covers 15 residues. In germline, CDR1 is ENHRY, CDR2 SYGVKD. V was trimmed by 7 bases and J by 9 bases, leaving 19 bases between them.

The V call is TRBV4-1, the J call TRBJ2-5; D remains unclear. The CDR3 loop spans 13 amino acids. Between the trimmed V and J ends, which lost 1 base and 0 bases, there was a span of 3 bases. Germline values: CDR1 MGHRA, CDR2 YSYEKL. The CDR3 coding sequence is TGCGCCAGCAGCCAAGTCAACCAAGAGACCCAGTACTTC. Encoded protein: CASSQVNQETQYF.

The chain has TRBV6-2 or TRBV6-3 and TRBJ2-7; D call uncertain. V was shortened by 5 bases and J by 4 bases, with 6 bases between the two germline ends. The CDR3 has 11 residues. Germline V gene sequence: CDR1 MNHEY, CDR2 SVGEGT. The CDR3 DNA reads TGTGCCAGCAGTCGCCGGTACGAGCAGTACTTC. Translating it yields CASSRRYEQYF.

CDR3 in amino acids: CASSTLTGPSPLHF. CDR3 sequence (DNA): TGTGCCAGCAGCACATTGACAGGGCCCTCACCCCTCCACTTT. The chain recombines TRBV5-5 with TRBJ1-6; TRBD1 aligns across 7 bases. Trimming at V came to 4 bases and at J to 10 bases, leaving 8 bases not matched to a gene. CDR3 length equals 14 residues. Germline V gene sequence: CDR1 SGHKS, CDR2 YYEKEE (reference sequence).

The J gene is TRBJ2-7, the V gene TRBV7-8, with TRBD2 matching 13 bases. Germline CDR1 SGHVS, CDR2 FQNEAQ. V was pared by 5 bases and J by 2 bases, with 3 bases of the junction left unmatched. There are 15 residues in the CDR3. The CDR3 protein is CASSRGTSGAYEQYF. For the CDR3, the DNA is TGTGCCAGCAGCCGAGGGACTAGCGGGGCCTACGAGCAGTACTTC.

The gene calls are TRBV4-2 and TRBJ1-1; 8 bases match TRBD1. Per germline, CDR1 LGHNA and CDR2 YNFKEQ. This CDR3 comprises 14 residues. After removal of 2 bases from V and 6 bases from J, the junction contained 5 bases not matched to a gene. The DNA for the CDR3 is TGTGCCAGCAGCCAATTGACAGGGGAAGCTGAAGCTTTCTTT. This gives the protein CASSQLTGEAEAFF.

This rearrangement joins TRBV6-5 to TRBJ1-2, with D perhaps matching TRBD1 (5 bases). The CDR3 covers 13 residues. With 6 bases removed from V and 4 bases from J, the gap between germline ends came to 12 bases. CDR1 MNHEY and CDR2 SVGAGI come from the germline V gene. In nucleotides, the CDR3 is TGTGCCAGCAGGGCGACAGTCATCTATGGCTACACCTTC. Translated: CASRATVIYGYTF.

The chain uses TRBV27 and TRBJ2-7; 11 nucleotides line up with TRBD2. V lost 5 bases and J lost 7; bases outside the gene matches: 7. The CDR3 consists of 14 residues. Germline V lookup: CDR1 MNHEY, CDR2 SMNVEV (reference sequence). This CDR3 is CASSNSGRALEQYF. The DNA for the CDR3 is TGTGCCAGCAGTAATAGCGGGAGGGCCCTTGAGCAGTACTTC.